These T cell receptor beta chains were read from a single sample in a study of human T cells and chemical hapten exposure. TCRdb re-analysed the RACE reads in MiXCR, keeping a single row per CDR3 protein. Of 250,000 to 300,000 distinct CDR3 sequences in the sample, approximately 7.5% were seen once. This sample comprised whole blood, obtained in connection with sensitization to the hapten diphenylcyclopropenone (DPC). The receptors derive from a man between 18 and 35 years old with alopecia areata. Some clones in this sample may be carry-over from other donors' samples. The CDR3 runs from the conserved cysteine through the conserved F or W. D genes are given only for firm matches. Expanded clones get a size class; other rows say once, few or many, or leave the size out.

>.|TRBJ1-6|TRBV11-2|many
CASSSGRHSPLHF
TGTGCCAGCAGCTCAGGCAGGCATTCACCCCTCCACTTT
>.|TRBJ2-1|TRBV3-1|many
CASSQALRDEQFF
TGTGCCAGCAGCCAAGCCCTTAGGGATGAGCAGTTCTTC
>.|TRBJ1-1|TRBV10-3|few
CAISGVQGEGAEAFF
TGTGCCATCAGTGGAGTGCAGGGAGAAGGCGCTGAAGCTTTCTTT
>.|TRBJ2-1|TRBV4-1|many
CASSQDPLGSDNEQFF
TGCGCCAGCAGCCAAGATCCTCTCGGTTCCGACAATGAGCAGTTCTTC
>.|TRBJ2-3|TRBV25-1|few
CASSSSRTATDTQYF
TGTGCCAGCAGTAGCTCGCGGACCGCCACAGATACGCAGTATTTT
>.|TRBJ1-1|TRBV12-3/TRBV12-4|many
CASTPDTKAFF
TGTGCCAGCACTCCGGACACCAAAGCTTTCTTT
>.|TRBJ1-1|TRBV29-1|.
CSVETMQGARGTEAFF
TGCAGCGTTGAAACGATGCAGGGCGCGAGGGGTACTGAAGCTTTCTTT
>TRBD1|TRBJ1-2|TRBV11-2|.
CASSLVQGAPRGYTF
TGTGCCAGCAGCTTAGTTCAGGGGGCGCCCCGAGGCTACACCTTC
>.|TRBJ1-1|TRBV28|.
CASSFLERTEAFF
TGTGCCAGCAGCTTCCTGGAAAGGACTGAAGCTTTCTTT
>.|TRBJ1-1|TRBV7-2|.
CASSKGGQALEAFF
TGTGCCAGCAGTAAGGGGGGGCAGGCCCTCGAAGCTTTCTTT
>.|TRBJ2-2|TRBV6-2/TRBV6-3|once
CASSYIQTDTGELFF
TGTGCCAGCAGCTATATCCAGACAGACACCGGGGAGCTGTTTTTT
>.|TRBJ1-5|TRBV7-9|.
CASSLESRNLNQPQHF
TGTGCCAGCAGCTTAGAGTCCCGGAACCTCAATCAGCCCCAGCATTTT
>.|TRBJ2-7|TRBV12-3/TRBV12-4|many
CASSLGRGTREQYF
TGTGCCAGCAGTTTAGGCAGGGGTACACGGGAGCAGTACTTC
>.|TRBJ1-2|TRBV7-2|many
CASSLEGVRDSGGYTF
TGTGCCAGCAGCTTAGAAGGAGTTCGAGACAGTGGAGGCTACACCTTC
>.|TRBJ2-1|TRBV6-6|.
CASSSHQSPIANEQFF
TGTGCCAGCAGCTCCCACCAGTCGCCCATCGCCAATGAGCAGTTCTTC
>.|TRBJ2-7|TRBV6-2/TRBV6-3|few
CASSYSMDSSYEQYF
TGTGCCAGCAGTTACTCGATGGACAGCTCCTACGAGCAGTACTTC
>.|TRBJ1-6|TRBV7-3|many
CASSLERGGSPLHF
TGTGCCAGCAGCTTAGAGAGGGGTGGTTCACCCCTCCACTTT
>.|TRBJ2-1|TRBV7-2|few
CASSLGSADEQFF
TGTGCCAGCAGCTTAGGGAGTGCTGATGAGCAGTTCTTC
>.|TRBJ2-7|TRBV7-9|.
CASSPPLSHYEQYF
TGTGCCAGCAGCCCGCCGTTATCCCACTACGAGCAGTACTTC
>.|TRBJ2-1|TRBV29-1|many
CSVVRDLSYNEQFF
TGCAGCGTAGTCAGGGACCTCTCCTACAATGAGCAGTTCTTC
>.|TRBJ1-5|TRBV12-3/TRBV12-4|many
CASSKGWPQHF
TGTGCCAGCAGTAAGGGGTGGCCCCAGCATTTT
>TRBD2|TRBJ2-7|TRBV4-3|few
CASSQGLAGALLSYEQYF
TGCGCCAGCAGCCAAGGACTAGCGGGGGCCCTCCTGTCCTACGAGCAGTACTTC
>TRBD1|TRBJ2-1|TRBV12-3/TRBV12-4|.
CASSFGQGYHNEQFF
TGTGCCAGCAGTTTTGGACAGGGGTACCACAATGAGCAGTTCTTC
>.|TRBJ2-3|TRBV27|.
CASASDSKLIAADTQYF
TGTGCCAGCGCATCGGACAGCAAATTAATAGCCGCAGATACGCAGTATTTT